The 32 T cell receptor beta chains below were found in one sample sequenced in a study of blood T cell repertoires in COVID-19. Data came from immunoSEQ multiplex PCR; TCRdb stores just in-frame clones and leaves some out. The table records 150,000 to 200,000 clones, 80% to 90% of them present only once. Sequencing input: peripheral blood. These receptors were obtained from a woman between 40 and 55 years old with COVID-19, enrolled during active disease.

This chain joins TRBV3-1 (or the pseudogene TRBV3-2) and TRBJ2-1; D possibly corresponds to TRBD2 (5 bases). V was cut by 2 bases and J by 8 bases, with 16 bases left in between. Germline V gene sequence: CDR1 LGHDT, CDR2 YNNKEL (reference sequence). The CDR3 consists of 15 residues. The CDR3 region is CASSQRRWLGDEQFF. For the CDR3, the DNA is TGTGCCAGCAGCCAAAGGAGGTGGTTAGGCGATGAGCAGTTCTTC.

The rearrangement uses TRBV13 and TRBJ2-3; perhaps TRBD1 as D (5 bases). Germline V CDR1 and CDR2: PRHDT, FYEKMQ (reference sequence). This CDR3 region has 16 residues. Trimming took off 5 bases at V and 3 bases at J, with 18 bases between the two ends. CDR3 sequence reads: CASSPRRVVPTDTQYF. In DNA, the CDR3 is TGTGCCAGCAGCCCCCGCAGGGTAGTTCCGACAGATACGCAGTATTTT.

This clone was picked up a small number of times. The gene calls are TRBV5-4 and TRBJ2-5; D is perhaps TRBD1 (7 bases). The CDR3 loop spans 13 amino acids. The V end was cut by 4 bases, the J end by 7 bases, with 14 bases between. CDR1 is SGHNT, CDR2 YYREEE, per germline (reference sequence). The CDR3 loop reads CASSQGGEGTQYF. The CDR3 coding sequence is TGTGCCAGCAGCCAGGGGGGAGAGGGGACCCAGTACTTC.

This CDR3 is CASSQGAGTNQPQHF. In DNA, the CDR3 is TGTGCCAGCAGCCAGGGGGCAGGCACTAATCAGCCCCAGCATTTT. The chain combines TRBV11-1 with TRBJ1-5; TRBD1 agrees at 8 bases. The CDR3 covers 15 residues. Germline lookup yields CDR1 SGHAT and CDR2 FQDESV (reference sequence). V lost 5 bases, J lost 4 bases, and 7 bases stayed unmatched.

The V and J genes are TRBV6-2 or TRBV6-3 and TRBJ1-1; D is perhaps TRBD1 (5 bases). V was pared by 0 bases and J by 4 bases, with 15 bases between. This CDR3 is 16 amino acids long. Germline lookup yields CDR1 MNHEY and CDR2 SVGEGT. The CDR3 sequence is CASSYSQGRIRTEAFF. For the CDR3, the DNA is TGTGCCAGCAGTTACTCCCAGGGTCGCATTCGCACTGAAGCTTTCTTT.

Notes on this clone: Other DNA sequences in this sample translate to the same CDR3. This rearrangement joins TRBV28 to TRBJ1-1; TRBD1 is a possible D gene (5 bases). The CDR3 runs to 13 residues. Germline CDR1 MDHEN, CDR2 SYDVKM. Trimming took 3 bases from V and 4 from J, leaving 9 bases between them. CDR3 sequence: CASSLVGGTEAFF. The CDR3 region has the DNA TGTGCCAGCAGTTTGGTCGGGGGCACTGAAGCTTTCTTT. Based on the CDR3 plus reference TRBV28 and TRBJ1-1, the full variable domain is DVKVTQSSRYLVKRTGEKVFLECVQDMDHENMFWYRQDPGLGLRLIYFSYDVKMKEKGDIPEGYSVSREKKERFSLILESASTNQTSMYLCASSLVGGTEAFFGQGTRLTVV.

This clone appeared a few times. The chain recombines TRBV5-1 with TRBJ1-2; D is ambiguous. V was shortened by 3 bases and J by 4 bases, with 10 bases between the two germline ends. CDR3 size: 13 residues. CDR1 is SGHRS, CDR2 YFSETQ, per germline. CDR3 amino acids: CASSSNLFYGYTF. DNA for the CDR3: TGCGCCAGCAGCTCGAACTTATTCTATGGCTACACCTTC.

J is TRBJ2-7 and V is TRBV15; 12 bases match TRBD1. The CDR3 totals 16 residues. Germline V lookup: CDR1 LNHNV, CDR2 YYDKDF (reference sequence). With 9 bases clipped from V and 3 bases from J, the junction kept 12 bases outside the gene matches. The CDR3 loop reads CATGQGARGRYYEQYF. The CDR3 nucleotides are TGTGCCACGGGACAGGGGGCGCGCGGGAGGTACTACGAGCAGTACTTC.

The rearrangement joins TRBV10-2 to TRBJ2-5, with 11 positions matching TRBD2. This CDR3 comprises 15 residues. V trimming: 8 bases; J trimming: 1 base; junction bases outside the gene matches: 6. From germline, CDR1 is WSHSY and CDR2 SAAADI. The CDR3 coding sequence is TGCGCCAGCGGATCTAGCGGGGGGCCCCAAGAGACCCAGTACTTC. It specifies CASGSSGGPQETQYF.

The rearrangement uses TRBV29-1 and TRBJ2-7; D perhaps matches TRBD2 (5 bases). Germline lookup yields CDR1 SQVTM and CDR2 ANQGSEA. V lost 4 bases, J lost 3 bases, and 10 bases lay in between. This CDR3 region has 12 residues. DNA for the CDR3: TGCAGCGTTGTGACCGGAGGCTACGAGCAGTACGTC. Amino acids: CSVVTGGYEQYV.

The chain couples TRBV6-1 to TRBJ1-3; 8 bases are shared with TRBD1. J gave up 3 bases and V 3 bases, and 4 bases lay outside the gene matches. Per the germline V gene, CDR1 is MNHNS and CDR2 is SASEGT. The CDR3 has 15 residues. The DNA for the CDR3 is TGTGCCAGCAGTGATACAGGGGGTCTTGGAAACACCATATATTTT. Its translation is CASSDTGGLGNTIYF.

The chain couples TRBV11-1 to TRBJ2-1; TRBD2 matches 8 bases. Germline CDR1 SGHAT, CDR2 FQDESV (reference sequence). V lost 4 bases, J lost 5 bases, and 10 bases stayed unmatched. The CDR3 covers 16 residues. The CDR3 loop is CASSYSRGGLDNEQFF. The CDR3, as DNA: TGTGCCAGCAGCTACTCTCGGGGGGGCCTCGACAATGAGCAGTTCTTC.

The chain recombines TRBV9 with TRBJ1-2; 7 bases line up with TRBD1. The CDR3 runs to 15 residues. Per the germline V gene, CDR1 is SGDLS and CDR2 is YYNGEE. J lost 7 bases, V lost 3 bases, and 12 bases had no gene match. CDR3 DNA sequence: TGTGCCAGCAGCGAGGGGACAGTCATAGGGGGTGGCTACACCTTC. It is translated as CASSEGTVIGGGYTF.

The chain has TRBV2 and TRBJ1-1, with TRBD1 matching 7 bases. The V gene's germline CDR1 is SNHLY and CDR2 FYNNEI. The CDR3 length is 13 residues. V lost 5 bases, J lost 2 bases, and 2 bases stayed unmatched. CDR3: CASSRDSNTEAFF. CDR3 in DNA: TGTGCCAGCAGTAGGGACAGTAACACTGAAGCTTTCTTT.

The chain links TRBV28 to TRBJ2-1, with TRBD2 identical over 8 bases. The CDR3 loop spans 17 amino acids. Germline V gives CDR1 MDHEN, CDR2 SYDVKM. The V and J ends lost 2 bases and 9 bases, in that order; junction bases with no gene match: 15. The CDR3 region has the DNA TGTGCCAGCAGTTTAGAGGGGTTCGGGAGCGGGAGAGGTGAGCAGTTCTTC. Amino acid sequence: CASSLEGFGSGRGEQFF. Complete variable domain (other parts from reference TRBV28 and TRBJ2-1): DVKVTQSSRYLVKRTGEKVFLECVQDMDHENMFWYRQDPGLGLRLIYFSYDVKMKEKGDIPEGYSVSREKKERFSLILESASTNQTSMYLCASSLEGFGSGRGEQFFGPGTRLTVL.

This clone was seen repeatedly, ten times or more. The chain combines TRBV14 with TRBJ1-6, with a weak D call TRBD1 (6 bases). The germline gives CDR1 SGHDN, CDR2 FVKESK. The CDR3 consists of 15 residues. V shed 4 bases and J shed 9 bases, with 16 bases lying between them. The CDR3 reads CASSLGQGYGSPLHF. The CDR3, as DNA: TGTGCCAGCAGCCTCGGGCAGGGGTACGGTTCACCCCTCCACTTT.

The V and J genes are TRBV9 and TRBJ2-2; 7 nucleotides align to TRBD1. The V segment lost 3 bases and the J segment 1 base; nucleotides outside the gene matches: 3. The CDR3 is 15 residues long. CDR1 and CDR2 from the germline V gene are SGDLS and YYNGEE. The CDR3: CASSGGQMNTGELFF. The CDR3 region has the DNA TGTGCCAGCAGCGGGGGACAGATGAACACCGGGGAGCTGTTTTTT.

The CDR3 region is CASTNDLLSYEQYV. The CDR3 bases are TGCGCCAGCACCAACGACTTGCTCTCCTACGAGCAGTACGTC. The chain combines TRBV10-2 with TRBJ2-7; D is undetermined. V dropped 7 bases and J dropped 0 bases, with 13 bases sitting between them. The germline CDR1 and CDR2 sequences are WSHSY and SAAADI. The CDR3 sequence is 14 residues long.

This clone was observed a few times. The V and J genes are TRBV2 and TRBJ2-2; 8 bases map to TRBD2. The CDR3 spans 15 residues. Germline V lookup: CDR1 SNHLY, CDR2 FYNNEI. V shed 7 bases, J shed 0 bases, and the junction held 4 bases outside the gene matches. DNA for the CDR3: TGTGCCAGCAAGGCGGGAGGTTCGAACACCGGGGAGCTGTTTTTT. Translating it yields CASKAGGSNTGELFF.

V and J are TRBV5-1 and TRBJ2-1; 8 positions agree with TRBD1. The germline V gene has CDR1 SGHRS and CDR2 YFSETQ. The CDR3 is 13 amino acids. V dropped 4 bases and J dropped 9; count of bases not matched to a gene: 6. CDR3 in amino acids: CASSGYRGSEQFF. The DNA for the CDR3 is TGCGCCAGCAGCGGGTACAGGGGGAGTGAGCAGTTCTTC.

In its sample, this clone was seen once. This rearrangement joins TRBV6-5 to TRBJ2-2; the match to TRBD1 covers 9 bases. V was clipped by 6 bases and J by 5 bases; unmatched bases: 7. Looked up from germline, CDR1 is MNHEY and CDR2 is SVGAGI. The CDR3 has 15 amino acids. The CDR3, as DNA: TGTGCCAGCAGACCGGACAGGGGAGGGACCGGGGAGCTGTTTTTT. Translation gives CASRPDRGGTGELFF.

The V call is TRBV1, the J call TRBJ2-2; no check of the table's D call, TRBD2, against the DNA was made. TRBV1 is shown as a pseudogene. This CDR3 has 17 residues. The DNA of the CDR3 is TGCACCAGCCGCCAGTTCGGGGGTCCTAGGATCAGGGGGGAGCTGTTTTTT. The encoded protein is CTSRQFGGPRIRGELFF.

The table lists this clone with a few counts. The J gene is TRBJ2-3, the V gene TRBV29-1; 8 bases are shared with TRBD2. CDR3 length equals 15 residues. V lost 7 bases to trimming and J lost 2 bases; unmatched junction nucleotides: 11. Germline CDR1 is SQVTM and CDR2 is ANQGSEA. The CDR3 reads CSALGTRGATDTQYF. For the CDR3, the DNA is TGCAGCGCCCTAGGGACTAGGGGGGCCACAGATACGCAGTATTTT.

This chain joins TRBV30 and TRBJ1-4; 8 bases agree with TRBD1. The CDR3 is 15 amino acids. Per germline, CDR1 GTSNPN and CDR2 SVGIG (reference sequence). V trimming: 5 bases; J trimming: 7 bases; junction bases outside the gene matches: 12. The CDR3 spells CAWSTPAGGSEKLFF. The CDR3 DNA reads as TGTGCCTGGTCCACTCCCGCAGGGGGCTCTGAAAAACTGTTTTTT.

This chain joins TRBV5-4 and TRBJ1-2; the match to TRBD1 covers 9 bases. Trimming removed 4 bases from V and 10 bases from J; junction bases left unmatched: 5. Per germline, CDR1 SGHNT and CDR2 YYREEE (reference sequence). This CDR3 spans 12 amino acids. CDR3 DNA sequence: TGTGCCAGCAGCCCCGACAGGGGGAACTACACCTTC. Translated, it gives CASSPDRGNYTF.

In its sample, this clone was seen once. The CDR3 sequence is CASSEGQGFPNTEAFF. The CDR3, as DNA: TGTGCCAGCAGTGAGGGACAGGGCTTCCCGAACACTGAAGCTTTCTTT. This chain joins TRBV6-1 and TRBJ1-1, with 9 bases fitting TRBD1. The V gene end was trimmed by 3 bases and the J gene end by 1 base; junction bases not matched to a gene: 6. The CDR3 is made up of 16 amino acids. Germline V gives CDR1 MNHNS, CDR2 SASEGT.

The gene calls are TRBV19 and TRBJ2-1; 9 bases are shared with TRBD2. The CDR3 runs to 17 residues. Unmatched junction bases numbered 13, after V lost 1 base and J lost 9 bases. Germline loops: CDR1 LNHDA, CDR2 SQIVND (reference sequence). The CDR3 here is CASSIVSMRGGLGEQFF. CDR3 DNA sequence: TGTGCCAGTAGTATAGTTAGTATGCGGGGGGGCCTCGGTGAGCAGTTCTTC.

This clone was picked up one time. This chain connects TRBV19 to TRBJ2-4; 7 bases line up with TRBD2. The germline gives CDR1 LNHDA, CDR2 SQIVND (reference sequence). The CDR3 is 10 amino acids. The DNA of the CDR3 is TGTGCTAGCGGGCTAGACATTCAGTACTTC. Translating gives CASGLDIQYF.

This chain connects TRBV7-9 to TRBJ2-3; weak D call: TRBD2 (5 bases). The CDR3 consists of 13 residues. The germline gives CDR1 SEHNR, CDR2 FQNEAQ (reference sequence). V gave up 5 bases and J gave up 6 bases, with 12 bases separating them. DNA for the CDR3: TGTGCCAGCAGCCCGAGGGAGCCGGATACGCAGTATTTT. Translated: CASSPREPDTQYF.

The rearrangement joins TRBV4-1 to TRBJ2-7, with TRBD2 matching 9 bases. The CDR3 is made up of 15 amino acids. CDR1 and CDR2 (germline): MGHRA, YSYEKL. J was trimmed by 2 bases and V by 2 bases; bases with no gene match: 4. This chain's CDR3 is CASSQPTSGPYEQYF. The CDR3 DNA is TGCGCCAGCAGCCAACCGACTAGCGGCCCCTACGAGCAGTACTTC.

The rearrangement uses TRBV3-1 (or the pseudogene TRBV3-2) and TRBJ2-5, with 7 bases identical to TRBD2. Germline trimming cut 6 bases from V and 5 bases from J; bases unmatched to any gene: 3. This CDR3 comprises 12 residues. The germline V gene encodes CDR1 LGHDT and CDR2 YNNKEL (reference sequence). The DNA of the CDR3 is TGTGCCAGCAGTACTAGCGCTGAGACCCAGTACTTC. It codes for CASSTSAETQYF.

This clone was seen once. The rearrangement uses TRBV24-1 and TRBJ1-2; no definite D call. The CDR3 length is 12 residues. The germline V gene encodes CDR1 KGHDR and CDR2 SFDVKD. V was shortened by 0 bases and J by 8 bases, with 6 bases between the two germline ends. Here the CDR3 DNA reads TGTGCCACCAGTGATTTGAAGAGAGGCTACACCTTC. Its translation: CATSDLKRGYTF.